Each of the 5 T cell receptor beta chains below was sequenced from the same sample in a study of PD-1 blockade in classical Hodgkin lymphoma. Measured with immunoSEQ multiplex PCR; TCRdb has only the in-frame clones, and not every one. The sample lists about 51,000 clones; approximately 80% were seen once. Documented time point: cycle 4 day 1 (C4D1), after 5 to 7 weeks of nivolumab. Each patient relapsed following autologous stem cell transplantation, and prior brentuximab vedotin exposure differed. The source material was peripheral blood mononuclear cells (PBMCs), sampled before the fourth cycle of nivolumab. Source of these receptors: a human donor with classical Hodgkin lymphoma.

This sequence joins TRBV4-1 and TRBJ2-7; D might be TRBD1 (6 bases). V lost 4 bases and J 3 bases, leaving 22 bases between the germline ends. The CDR3 is 17 residues long. From germline, CDR1 is MGHRA and CDR2 YSYEKL. CDR3 bases: TGCGCCAGCAGCCTAGAGACAGGCCCCCTCCCCTTCTACGAGCAGTACTTC. The encoded protein is CASSLETGPLPFYEQYF.

This rearrangement joins TRBV19 to TRBJ1-5; no clear D. Per germline, CDR1 LNHDA and CDR2 SQIVND (reference sequence). The CDR3 is made up of 12 amino acids. Between the trimmed V and J ends, which lost 5 bases and 3 bases, there was a span of 5 bases. The CDR3 here is CASSGVNQPQHF. Here the CDR3 DNA reads TGTGCCAGTAGTGGGGTCAATCAGCCCCAGCATTTT.

The chain carries TRBV19 and TRBJ1-5; TRBD1 aligns across 8 bases. The junction had 5 bases not matched to a gene; V was cut back by 1 base and J by 6 bases. Germline assignment: CDR1 LNHDA and CDR2 SQIVND (reference sequence). The CDR3 is 15 amino acids. CDR3 sequence: CASSIAGRGPQPQHF. The CDR3 DNA sequence: TGTGCCAGTAGTATAGCTGGCAGGGGGCCTCAGCCCCAGCATTTT.

The chain carries TRBV7-2 and TRBJ1-2, with TRBD1 as a possible D gene (5 bases). Trimming shortened V by 5 bases and J by 3 bases, and 16 bases separated the two germline ends. The germline gives CDR1 SGHTA, CDR2 FQGNSA. The CDR3 loop spans 15 amino acids. The CDR3 DNA follows: TGTGCCAGCAGCCACTACAGGTTAGGTGACTATGGCTACACCTTC. Translation gives CASSHYRLGDYGYTF. Full variable domain (remainder filled in from reference TRBV7-2 and TRBJ1-2): GAGVSQSPSNKVTEKGKDVELRCDPISGHTALYWYRQSLGQGLEFLIYFQGNSAPDKSGLPSDRFSAERTGGSVSTLTIQRTQQEDSAVYLCASSHYRLGDYGYTFGSGTRLTVV.

The chain joins TRBV6-1 to TRBJ2-5; the D gene is possibly TRBD1 (5 bases). Trimming took off 3 bases at V and 1 base at J, with 9 bases between the two ends. This CDR3 is 14 amino acids long. Germline CDR1 and CDR2: MNHNS and SASEGT. The CDR3 DNA is TGTGCCAGCAGTGAGGGCAGGGTCCAAGAGACCCAGTACTTC. Translating it yields CASSEGRVQETQYF.